This TCR beta chain appears in the sequencing data of a study of response to subunit inactivated influenza vaccine. In regard to this clonotype: Its antigen is not known.

From the RT-PCR reads, TCRdb called clonotypes with MiXCR, one entry per CDR3 protein. The sample records about 700,000 distinct CDR3 sequences, roughly 13% being singletons. Study-level points and caveats: Authors suggested each seasonal influenza vaccination recruits few new T cells.

The receptor comes from a middle-aged man who received an inactivated influenza vaccine. This sample comprised PBMCs from blood, obtained around 14 days before vaccination.

CDR3 in amino acids: CASSPRKGTGSYEQYF. DNA for the CDR3: TGTGCCAGCAGTCCGAGAAAAGGGACAGGGTCCTACGAGCAGTACTTC. This chain connects TRBV28 to TRBJ2-7, with 9 bases aligning to TRBD1. CDR1 is MDHEN and CDR2 is SYDVKM in the germline V gene. The CDR3 totals 16 residues. Germline trimming cut 5 bases from V and 1 base from J; bases unmatched to any gene: 9.